What follows are 20 T cell receptor beta chains derived from one specimen sequenced in a study of cytomegalovirus exposure and HLA in healthy donors. 13 Jbeta primers and 60 Vbeta primers were used for the PCR. Clones were sequenced by immunoSEQ multiplex PCR, and TCRdb holds only the in-frame ones, with some missing. The sample shows roughly 62,000 clones, and approximately 4.3% sits with its ten largest clones. The sample comprised PBMCs. Receptor source: a male donor in good health and CMV-seronegative.

The rearrangement links TRBV6-5 to TRBJ2-2, with TRBD1 matching over 7 bases. Trimming removed 6 bases from V and 7 bases from J; junction bases left unmatched: 8. The germline V gene has CDR1 MNHEY and CDR2 SVGAGI. This CDR3 spans 14 amino acids. CDR3 region: CASRSDRVDGELFF. CDR3 in DNA: TGTGCCAGCAGATCAGACAGGGTCGACGGGGAGCTGTTTTTT.

The genes are TRBV7-9 and TRBJ2-2; D is unresolved. The CDR3 sequence is 16 residues long. V gave up 1 base and J gave up 0 bases, with 9 bases separating them. Germline assignment: CDR1 SEHNR and CDR2 FQNEAQ (reference sequence). The CDR3, as DNA: TGTGCCAGCAGCTTAGTGCCACTCTCGAACACCGGGGAGCTGTTTTTT. It is translated as CASSLVPLSNTGELFF.

J is TRBJ2-7 and V is TRBV9; 15 bases are a match to TRBD2. This CDR3 is 19 amino acids long. Germline CDR1 SGDLS, CDR2 YYNGEE. With V trimmed by 0 bases and J by 5 bases, 12 bases remained unmatched. CDR3: CASSVAEWTSGRAGHEQYF. For the CDR3, the DNA is TGTGCCAGCAGCGTAGCGGAGTGGACTAGCGGGAGGGCCGGCCACGAGCAGTACTTC.

On this clone: Other DNA sequences within the sample encode an identical CDR3. The rearrangement uses TRBV7-6 and TRBJ2-7; D remains ambiguous. Germline V gene sequence: CDR1 SGHVS, CDR2 FNYEAQ. Trimming took 0 bases from V and 2 from J, leaving 11 bases between them. The length of the CDR3 is 15 residues. Written as DNA, the CDR3 is TGTGCCAGCAGCTTAGCGACCGCGAGCGCCTACGAGCAGTACTTC. Translated: CASSLATASAYEQYF.

The chain combines TRBV4-2 with TRBJ1-1; maybe TRBD1 (6 bases). The CDR3 spans 15 residues. Per the germline V gene, CDR1 is LGHNA and CDR2 is YNFKEQ. The V end was cut by 0 bases, the J end by 11 bases, with 19 bases between. CDR3 protein: CASSQDRGQDRKAFF. The DNA for the CDR3 is TGTGCCAGCAGCCAAGATCGTGGGCAAGACAGGAAGGCTTTCTTT.

This chain links TRBV27 with TRBJ2-1, with D possibly matching TRBD2 (5 bases). There are 14 residues in the CDR3. CDR1 is MNHEY, CDR2 SMNVEV, per germline (reference sequence). Trimming pared 8 bases from V and 2 bases from J, leaving 13 bases between. CDR3 protein: CASAGDGTYNEQFF. In DNA form, the CDR3 reads TGTGCCAGCGCTGGCGACGGGACCTACAATGAGCAGTTCTTC.

J is TRBJ2-6 and V is TRBV30; D gene unclear. The germline V gene has CDR1 GTSNPN and CDR2 SVGIG (reference sequence). The CDR3 sequence is 13 residues long. Trimming stripped 3 bases from V and 4 bases from J, with 7 bases between. The CDR3: CAWRTSGANVLTF. CDR3 nucleotide sequence: TGTGCCTGGAGAACATCCGGGGCCAACGTCCTGACTTTC.

The chain links TRBV5-6 to TRBJ2-5; 8 bases match TRBD2. Germline CDR1 and CDR2: SGHDT and YYEEEE. J gave up 1 base and V 2 bases, and 1 base lay outside the gene matches. The CDR3 extends over 14 amino acids. CDR3 DNA sequence: TGTGCCAGCAGCTTAAGCGGGGGCCAAGAGACCCAGTACTTC. Amino acids: CASSLSGGQETQYF.

As for this clone: At one end the junction does not follow the germline gene, possibly because of a read error. The V gene is TRBV7-2, the J gene TRBJ2-3; 9 bases line up with TRBD2. Germline V gives CDR1 SGHTA, CDR2 FQGNSA. The CDR3 consists of 15 residues. CDR3 sequence (DNA): TGTGCCAGCAGGTTAGGACTAGCGCGCACAGATACGCAGTATTTT. Amino acid sequence: CASRLGLARTDTQYF. Filled out from reference TRBV7-2 and TRBJ2-3, the complete variable domain reads GAGVSQSPSNKVTEKGKDVELRCDPISGHTALYWYRQSLGQGLEFLIYFQGNSAPDKSGLPSDRFSAERTGGSVSTLTIQRTQQEDSAVYLCASRLGLARTDTQYFGPGTRLTVL.

The chain is built from TRBV5-1 and TRBJ2-7; 10 bases agree with TRBD2. Trimming at V came to 0 bases and at J to 2 bases, leaving 2 bases not matched to a gene. Germline V CDR1 and CDR2: SGHRS, YFSETQ. CDR3 size: 15 residues. CDR3 amino acids: CASSLVLAGTYEQYF. The DNA for the CDR3 is TGCGCCAGCAGCTTGGTACTAGCGGGGACCTACGAGCAGTACTTC. Complete variable domain (other parts from reference TRBV5-1 and TRBJ2-7): KAGVTQTPRYLIKTRGQQVTLSCSPISGHRSVSWYQQTPGQGLQFLFEYFSETQRNKGNFPGRFSGRQFSNSRSEMNVSTLELGDSALYLCASSLVLAGTYEQYFGPGTRLTVT.

The chain uses TRBV5-1 and TRBJ1-1; 7 bases agree with TRBD1. The germline gives CDR1 SGHRS, CDR2 YFSETQ. The CDR3 is made up of 15 amino acids. Trimming removed 0 bases from V and 1 base from J; junction bases left unmatched: 3. In DNA form, the CDR3 reads TGCGCCAGCAGCTTGGGGGGACAGCGGAACACTGAAGCTTTCTTT. It codes for CASSLGGQRNTEAFF.

The rearrangement uses TRBV9 and TRBJ1-1, with 10 bases aligning to TRBD1. The CDR3 runs 15 residues. V lost 3 bases, J lost 5 bases, and 7 bases stayed unmatched. Germline V gene sequence: CDR1 SGDLS, CDR2 YYNGEE. CDR3 nucleotide sequence: TGTGCCAGCAGCGCCACGGGACAGGGGCGAACTGAAGCTTTCTTT. Protein sequence: CASSATGQGRTEAFF.

The J gene is TRBJ2-7, the V gene TRBV11-2; 9 bases are a match to TRBD1. The CDR3 has 14 amino acids. V shed 5 bases, J shed 5 bases, and the junction held 7 bases outside the gene matches. CDR1 is SGHAT and CDR2 is FQNNGV in the germline V gene. The CDR3 here is CASSTTGGIDEQYF. For the CDR3, the DNA is TGTGCCAGCAGCACGACAGGGGGGATCGACGAGCAGTACTTC.

The CDR3: CASSAGTSVADTQYF. DNA of the CDR3: TGTGCCAGCAGCGCCGGGACTAGCGTCGCAGATACGCAGTATTTT. This rearrangement joins TRBV9 to TRBJ2-3; 10 bases are shared with TRBD2. Germline lookup yields CDR1 SGDLS and CDR2 YYNGEE. CDR3 length: 15 residues. V dropped 3 bases and J dropped 4; count of bases not matched to a gene: 5.

The rearrangement links TRBV2 to TRBJ1-1, with 8 bases identical to TRBD1. CDR3 length: 12 residues. Germline CDR1 and CDR2: SNHLY and FYNNEI. V was pared by 4 bases and J by 8 bases, with 3 bases of the junction left unmatched. CDR3 DNA sequence: TGTGCCAGCAGTGTGAGGACAGGGGAAGCTTTCTTT. Its protein product is CASSVRTGEAFF.

The chain employs TRBV18 and TRBJ2-1; 8 bases are shared with TRBD1. Germline V gene data show CDR1 as KGHSH and CDR2 as LQKENI. This CDR3 has 15 residues. V lost 3 bases to trimming and J lost 4 bases; unmatched junction nucleotides: 5. The chain's CDR3 is CASSPGQGDYNEQFF. In nucleotides, the CDR3 is TGTGCCAGCTCACCCGGACAGGGAGATTACAATGAGCAGTTCTTC.

In nucleotides, the CDR3 is TGCGCCAGCAGCCACGCTAAAGGGGTGAACACTGAAGCTTTCTTT. This sequence encodes CASSHAKGVNTEAFF. This sequence joins TRBV5-1 and TRBJ1-1; D may be TRBD1 (5 bases). The germline CDR1 and CDR2 sequences are SGHRS and YFSETQ. Trimming stripped 4 bases from V and 0 bases from J, with 13 bases between. The CDR3 is 15 residues long.

The rearrangement links TRBV30 to TRBJ1-1; weak D call: TRBD1 (6 bases). The CDR3 is 14 amino acids. Trimming removed 3 bases from V and 4 bases from J, with 15 bases in between. Germline assignment: CDR1 GTSNPN and CDR2 SVGIG (reference sequence). CDR3 coding DNA: TGTGCCTGGAGGGACAGACCGGCGGGCACTGAAGCTTTCTTT. Protein product: CAWRDRPAGTEAFF. Together with reference TRBV30 and TRBJ1-1, the CDR3 gives the full variable domain: SQTIHQWPATLVQPVGSPLSLECTVEGTSNPNLYWYRQAAGRGLQLLFYSVGIGQISSEVPQNLSASRPQDRQFILSSKKLLLSDSGFYLCAWRDRPAGTEAFFGQGTRLTVV.

The rearrangement links TRBV7-2 to TRBJ1-2; D uncertain. The CDR3 runs 13 residues. The germline V gene encodes CDR1 SGHTA and CDR2 FQGNSA. Trimming left V 1 base short and J 6 bases short, with 9 bases between. Here the CDR3 DNA reads TGTGCCAGCAGCTTAGATTCACAGAATGGCTACACCTTC. It encodes CASSLDSQNGYTF.

The chain combines TRBV4-3 with TRBJ1-4; possible D gene TRBD1, 5 bases. CDR3 size: 17 residues. Trimming cost V 1 base and J 7 bases, with 19 bases left between them. The germline V gene encodes CDR1 LGHNA and CDR2 YSLEER. In nucleotides, the CDR3 is TGCGCCAGCAGCCAAGTTGGTGTAGGGGCTAAGGGTGAAAAACTGTTTTTT. Encoded protein: CASSQVGVGAKGEKLFF.